This T cell receptor beta chain was identified during a study of T cell changes during pregnancy in multiple sclerosis. Sequencing was performed with immunoSEQ multiplex PCR; in TCRdb, only in-frame clones are kept and a portion is missing. The sample lists around 73,000 clones; around 92% were seen once. The germline V gene has CDR1 SGHTA and CDR2 FQGNSA. The CDR3 sequence is 12 residues long. V was trimmed by 2 bases and J by 12 bases, leaving 11 bases between them. The receptor's source is a female donor in good health, enrolled as a control in a pregnancy study. The specimen was peripheral blood, collected in the third trimester of pregnancy. The chain combines TRBV7-2 with TRBJ2-1, with TRBD2 as a possible D gene (5 bases). CDR3 residues: CASSLSVAGQFF. For the CDR3, the DNA is TGTGCCAGCAGCTTATCTGTCGCGGGGCAGTTCTTC.